This TCR beta chain was recorded in a study of graft-versus-host responses after intestinal transplantation. CDR1 is SGDLS and CDR2 is YYNGEE in the germline V gene. After removal of 3 bases from V and 2 bases from J, the junction contained 6 bases not matched to a gene. The CDR3 covers 18 residues. Generated by immunoSEQ multiplex PCR, the TCRdb table keeps only in-frame clones and is missing some. The sample contains about 24,000 clones, 70% to 90% of which appear only once. The receptor's source is a human patient who received an intestinal transplant, so some T cells may come from the graft donor. Sequencing used PBMCs, obtained approximately 450 days after intestinal transplant. The V and J genes are TRBV9 and TRBJ2-3; the match to TRBD2 covers 16 bases. The CDR3 is CASSAGTSGRAATDTQYF. As DNA, the CDR3 is TGTGCCAGCAGCGCCGGGACTAGCGGGAGGGCCGCCACAGATACGCAGTATTTT.